Presented here are 17 T cell receptor beta chains from one specimen sequenced in a study of breast tumors, draining lymph nodes, adjacent tissues. MiXCR was run by TCRdb on the multiplex PCR reads, yielding one entry per CDR3 protein. In the table there are about 31,000 distinct CDR3 sequences, about 60% of which are singletons. Sequenced: breast tumor tissue. These receptors came from a female donor with breast cancer. Some clones in this sample may be carry-over from other donors' samples.

This clonotype was observed a handful of times. The CDR3 region is CASSPGHNLLGYTF. The CDR3 DNA reads as TGTGCCAGCAGTCCGGGCCATAACCTTTTGGGCTACACCTTC. The J gene is TRBJ1-2, the V gene TRBV9; D is unclear. Trimming removed 5 bases at V and 8 bases at J, with 19 bases between. The CDR3 length is 14 residues. Germline V CDR1 and CDR2: SGDLS, YYNGEE.

This clonotype appeared a few times. The chain combines TRBV29-1 with TRBJ2-2; the D gene is possibly TRBD1 (5 bases). The CDR3 is made up of 13 amino acids. V lost 6 bases to trimming and J lost 1 base, with 9 bases between them. Germline V gene data show CDR1 as SQVTM and CDR2 as ANQGSEA. CDR3 DNA sequence: TGCAGCGTGGATACAGGGAACACCGGGGAGCTGTTTTTT. It specifies CSVDTGNTGELFF.

The chain is built from TRBV6-5 and TRBJ1-2, with TRBD1 identical over 10 bases. Germline V gene sequence: CDR1 MNHEY, CDR2 SVGAGI. The CDR3 is made up of 15 amino acids. J lost 10 bases, V lost 6 bases, and 14 bases had no gene match. The CDR3, as DNA: TGTGCCAGCAGCCAAGATTTAGGGACAGGGGTTTACTACACCTTC. Its protein product is CASSQDLGTGVYYTF.

A word on this clonotype: A much larger clone is a single base away; this may be a read error. This CDR3 is missing its conserved last phenylalanine or tryptophan, likely due to a read error. The chain has TRBV19 and TRBJ2-5; D might be TRBD2 (7 bases). The CDR3 is made up of 16 amino acids. Trimming left V 1 base short and J 4 bases short, with 16 bases between. CDR1 is LNHDA and CDR2 is SQIVND in the germline V gene (reference sequence). The CDR3 spells CASSIGGGRAGETQYS. The CDR3 bases are TGTGCCAGTAGTATAGGGGGGGGCAGGGCGGGAGAGACCCAGTACTCC.

The V gene is TRBV10-3, the J gene TRBJ2-1; D ambiguous. Trimming stripped 4 bases from V and 7 bases from J, with 8 bases between. The CDR3 is made up of 12 amino acids. The germline V gene encodes CDR1 ENHRY and CDR2 SYGVKD. CDR3: CAISASANEQFF. Here the CDR3 DNA reads TGTGCCATCAGTGCATCGGCAAATGAGCAGTTCTTC.

The V gene is TRBV7-6, the J gene TRBJ2-3; 12 bases map to TRBD2. The ends lost 1 base at V and 2 bases at J; junction bases unmatched: 7. The CDR3 loop spans 18 amino acids. Germline CDR1 and CDR2: SGHVS and FNYEAQ. The CDR3 sequence: CASSLGLAGGPPTDTQYF. Here the CDR3 DNA reads TGTGCCAGCAGCTTAGGGCTAGCGGGAGGGCCCCCCACAGATACGCAGTATTTT.

V and J are TRBV5-1 and TRBJ2-7, with D uncertain. V lost 3 bases and J lost 1, with 11 bases in between. The germline V gene encodes CDR1 SGHRS and CDR2 YFSETQ. This CDR3 contains 14 residues. The CDR3 loop is CASSSQTGSYEQYF. CDR3 bases: TGCGCCAGCAGCTCACAAACTGGTTCCTACGAGCAGTACTTC.

J is TRBJ2-1 and V is TRBV4-3; D may be TRBD2 (6 bases). Germline V gene lookup returns CDR1 LGHNA and CDR2 YSLEER. Trimming took 1 base from V and 6 from J, leaving 7 bases between them. CDR3 size: 13 residues. CDR3 nucleotide sequence: TGCGCCAGCAGCCAAGTACTAGCCAATGAGCAGTTCTTC. Protein product: CASSQVLANEQFF.

By share of the sample, this clonotype is medium-sized. CDR3 residues: CASSLGAPRGNTIYF. CDR3 coding DNA: TGTGCCAGCAGCTTAGGAGCTCCGCGAGGAAACACCATATATTTT. The V and J genes are TRBV7-6 and TRBJ1-3; D gene uncertain. Per the germline V gene, CDR1 is SGHVS and CDR2 is FNYEAQ. V was cut by 1 base and J by 4 bases, with 11 bases left in between. This CDR3 has 15 amino acids.

The chain uses TRBV2 and TRBJ2-5; 10 bases align to TRBD1. The length of the CDR3 is 14 residues. V lost 1 base to trimming and J lost 9 bases; unmatched junction nucleotides: 5. Germline V CDR1 and CDR2: SNHLY, FYNNEI. CDR3 coding DNA: TGTGCCAGCAGTGAAGGGGACAGGGGAATGGCCCAGTACTTC. Its protein is CASSEGDRGMAQYF.

The rearrangement uses TRBV25-1 and TRBJ1-5; possibly TRBD1 for D (6 bases). The germline V and J ends were trimmed by 4 bases and 0 bases, with 13 bases remaining between them. The CDR3 consists of 16 residues. Germline lookup yields CDR1 MGHDK and CDR2 SYGVNS. The CDR3 spells CASSALQGDSNQPQHF. Here the CDR3 DNA reads TGTGCCAGCAGTGCCTTACAGGGCGATAGCAATCAGCCCCAGCATTTT.

V usage is TRBV5-6 and J usage is TRBJ2-7, with 8 bases lining up with TRBD2. V lost 0 bases to trimming and J lost 3 bases; unmatched junction nucleotides: 5. The CDR3 spans 15 residues. CDR1 and CDR2 from the germline V gene are SGHDT and YYEEEE. CDR3 amino acids: CASSLGLAGNYEQYF. In nucleotides, the CDR3 is TGTGCCAGCAGCTTGGGGTTAGCGGGAAACTACGAGCAGTACTTC.

This clonotype appeared a single time. Written as DNA, the CDR3 is TGTGCCAGCAGCCGTTCTTGGGGCAACGAGCAGTACTTC. It specifies CASSRSWGNEQYF. V and J are TRBV6-5 and TRBJ2-7, with D perhaps matching TRBD1 (5 bases). CDR3 length equals 13 residues. With 6 bases removed from V and 5 bases from J, the gap between germline ends came to 14 bases. Germline CDR1 MNHEY, CDR2 SVGAGI.

This chain connects TRBV6-5 to TRBJ1-4; D is unresolved. This CDR3 is built from 12 residues. The V gene's germline CDR1 is MNHEY and CDR2 SVGAGI. The V and J ends lost 8 bases and 3 bases respectively, with 7 bases between them. CDR3 in DNA: TGTGCCAGCGGGGATTCTAATGAAAAACTGTTTTTT. Translated, it gives CASGDSNEKLFF.

V and J are TRBV24-1 and TRBJ2-1; 8 bases are a match to TRBD2. With V trimmed by 4 bases and J by 0 bases, 4 bases remained unmatched. Germline-derived CDR1 and CDR2 are KGHDR and SFDVKD. The CDR3 length is 16 residues. Here the CDR3 reads CATSDLSGSSYNEQFF. The DNA for the CDR3 is TGTGCCACCAGTGACCTGAGCGGGAGCTCCTACAATGAGCAGTTCTTC.

At least ten counts were recorded for this clonotype. This rearrangement joins TRBV3-1 to TRBJ1-3; D is ambiguous. The CDR3 is 11 residues long. V was cut by 6 bases and J by 8 bases, with 8 bases left in between. Germline V gene sequence: CDR1 LGHDT, CDR2 YNNKEL (reference sequence). This chain's CDR3 is CASRTGHTIYF. The CDR3 bases are TGTGCCAGCAGGACCGGGCACACCATATATTTT.

The J gene is TRBJ2-7, the V gene TRBV20-1; D possibly corresponds to TRBD1 (6 bases). CDR1 is DFQATT, CDR2 SNEGSKA, per germline (reference sequence). V was trimmed by 7 bases and J by 5 bases, leaving 18 bases between them. The CDR3 is made up of 13 amino acids. Written as DNA, the CDR3 is TGCAGTGTCCCGGGACAATCTGTCGACGAGCAGTACTTC. The encoded protein is CSVPGQSVDEQYF.